This entry features one T cell receptor beta chain sequence. This record comes from a study of T-cell memory formation after mild COVID-19. Germline CDR1 SEHNR, CDR2 FQNEAQ (reference sequence). The CDR3 contains 19 residues. V was clipped by 4 bases and J by 0 bases, with 21 bases between them. A single record per CDR3 protein comes from TCRdb applying MiXCR to the 5' RACE reads. The table has 290,000 or so distinct CDR3 sequences, just under 20% seen once; the top ten hold more than 20%. The TCR was taken from a young man who had mild COVID-19 (a few samples of this study predate the infection). Cell type and time point are not known. V usage is TRBV7-9 and J usage is TRBJ2-2, with D possibly matching TRBD1 (7 bases). Sequenced: PBMCs or a T cell subset sorted from them (not recorded which). The CDR3 coding sequence is TGTGCCAGCAGCTACCCCCAGGGGGGCCCGTTCGCGAACACCGGGGAGCTGTTTTTT. The encoded protein is CASSYPQGGPFANTGELFF. The variable domain in full, with the rest retrieved from reference TRBV7-9 and TRBJ2-2, is DTGVSQNPRHKITKRGQNVTFRCDPISEHNRLYWYRQTLGQGPEFLTYFQNEAQLEKSRLLSDRFSAERPKGSFSTLEIQRTEQGDSAMYLCASSYPQGGPFANTGELFFGEGSRLTVL.